The sequence of this T cell receptor beta chain was determined in a study of shared clonotypes between healthy human individuals. General study points: A reduction in generation probabilities was seen for non-shared clonotypes relative to those shared by all four donors. Naive subsets usually exceeded memory subsets in estimated richness. Sequencing depth was expected to influence donor clonotype sharing.

Authors' analysis steps: ImmunoSEQ yielded junction-only sequences lacking quality scores, so filtering differed. The data were produced by immunoSEQ multiplex PCR, yet TCRdb's version contains in-frame clones alone and is incomplete. V, J and clone size derive from that table, while D and trimming were established from the DNA sequence. This table has about 2.4 million clones, more than 90% appearing once. In the case of this clone: Its target is not known.

The CDR3 totals 15 residues. Germline CDR1 is KGHSH and CDR2 is LQKENI. The ends were cut back, 4 bases at V and 6 bases at J, with 18 bases in the middle. This sequence originates from a man younger than 30 in good health. The chain links TRBV18 to TRBJ1-2, with D possibly being TRBD1 (5 bases). The specimen was naive CD4+ T cells sorted from blood. Subset: CD45RA+ positively selected. CDR3 residues: CASSHSEGTQDGYTF. CDR3 sequence (DNA): TGTGCCAGCTCACATTCCGAAGGGACGCAAGATGGCTACACCTTC.